One and the same sample provided the 25 T cell receptor beta chains below, sequenced in a study of cytomegalovirus exposure and HLA in healthy donors. Researchers ran the PCR with 60 Vbeta and 13 Jbeta primers. The data were produced by immunoSEQ multiplex PCR, yet TCRdb's version contains in-frame clones alone and is incomplete. The sample records around 85,000 clones, roughly 72% being singletons. The source material was PBMCs. The origin of the receptors is a man younger than 45 in good health and CMV-seropositive.

V is TRBV7-9 and J is TRBJ2-1; 7 bases are a match to TRBD1. This CDR3 is built from 15 residues. CDR1 SEHNR and CDR2 FQNEAQ come from the germline V gene (reference sequence). Germline trimming cut 5 bases from V and 3 bases from J; bases unmatched to any gene: 7. CDR3 nucleotide sequence: TGTGCCAGCAGCCCGACAGGGAATGGCTACAATGAGCAGTTCTTC. It specifies CASSPTGNGYNEQFF.

The rearrangement uses TRBV20-1 and TRBJ1-2; TRBD1 might be the D (6 bases). Germline CDR1 reads DFQATT; CDR2 reads SNEGSKA (reference sequence). V shed 4 bases and J shed 8 bases, with 11 bases lying between them. CDR3 size: 11 residues. The CDR3 sequence is CSAKPRGGYTF. The CDR3 DNA sequence: TGCAGTGCTAAACCCAGGGGAGGCTACACCTTC.

The chain carries TRBV10-3 and TRBJ1-1; D gene unclear. CDR3 length: 13 residues. CDR1 is ENHRY, CDR2 SYGVKD, per germline. V dropped 10 bases and J dropped 0 bases, with 12 bases sitting between them. CDR3: CASARAMNTEAFF. In nucleotides, the CDR3 is TGTGCCAGCGCGCGGGCAATGAACACTGAAGCTTTCTTT.

This clone was observed a few times. The chain is built from TRBV29-1 and TRBJ1-3; D possibly corresponds to TRBD1 (5 bases). The CDR3 runs to 14 residues. The V gene lost 8 bases and the J gene lost 5 bases, with 19 bases spanning the gap. CDR1 SQVTM and CDR2 ANQGSEA come from the germline V gene. The CDR3 loop is CSPWTFIDRNTIYF. DNA of the CDR3: TGCAGCCCGTGGACATTTATCGACAGAAACACCATATATTTT.

The chain is built from TRBV6-1 and TRBJ1-2; a weak D match, TRBD1 (5 bases). From germline, CDR1 is MNHNS and CDR2 SASEGT. The CDR3 is 12 amino acids. Trimming pared 3 bases from V and 3 bases from J, leaving 5 bases between. The CDR3 loop reads CASSDRDYGYTF. In DNA form, the CDR3 reads TGTGCCAGCAGTGACAGGGACTATGGCTACACCTTC.

The genes are TRBV5-1 and TRBJ2-1; D perhaps matches TRBD2 (6 bases). This CDR3 comprises 14 residues. Germline lookup yields CDR1 SGHRS and CDR2 YFSETQ. V was pared by 4 bases and J by 6 bases, with 14 bases between. CDR3: CASSAEGGSNEQFF. CDR3 DNA sequence: TGCGCCAGCAGCGCTGAGGGAGGTTCCAATGAGCAGTTCTTC.

DNA for the CDR3: TGTGCCAGCAGCTTAGAGGGGACAAGGATGTCGAACACTGAAGCTTTCTTT. Translation gives CASSLEGTRMSNTEAFF. This sequence joins TRBV7-3 and TRBJ1-1; D perhaps matches TRBD1 (6 bases). CDR3 length: 17 amino acids. V lost 2 bases and J lost 1, with 17 bases in between. Germline-derived CDR1 and CDR2 are SGHTA and FQGTGA.

The genes are TRBV19 and TRBJ1-2, with no clear D. This CDR3 region has 15 residues. The V gene lost 10 bases and the J gene lost 4 bases, with 22 bases spanning the gap. CDR1 and CDR2 (germline): LNHDA, SQIVND (reference sequence). The CDR3 here is CATSSSGSSVYGYTF. CDR3 nucleotides: TGTGCCACCTCGTCCTCCGGGAGCTCTGTCTATGGCTACACCTTC.

This sequence joins TRBV30 and TRBJ1-1, with TRBD1 matching 8 bases. Trimming removed 1 base from V and 8 bases from J; junction bases left unmatched: 9. This CDR3 is 14 amino acids long. Per the germline V gene, CDR1 is GTSNPN and CDR2 is SVGIG (reference sequence). This CDR3 reads CAWSEGTGFTEAFF. The DNA for the CDR3 is TGTGCCTGGAGTGAAGGGACAGGTTTTACCGAAGCTTTCTTT.

The chain combines TRBV7-9 with TRBJ1-1, with a weak D call TRBD1 (6 bases). This CDR3 spans 14 amino acids. Germline V CDR1 and CDR2: SEHNR, FQNEAQ (reference sequence). V lost 5 bases and J 5 bases, leaving 15 bases between the germline ends. The CDR3 nucleotides are TGTGCCAGCAGCGCACGGCAGGGGCGAACTGAAGCTTTCTTT. As protein: CASSARQGRTEAFF. The entire variable domain, with the rest obtained from reference TRBV7-9 and TRBJ1-1, is as follows: DTGVSQNPRHKITKRGQNVTFRCDPISEHNRLYWYRQTLGQGPEFLTYFQNEAQLEKSRLLSDRFSAERPKGSFSTLEIQRTEQGDSAMYLCASSARQGRTEAFFGQGTRLTVV.

The V call is TRBV7-8, the J call TRBJ2-5; a weak D match, TRBD1 (5 bases). CDR1 SGHVS and CDR2 FQNEAQ come from the germline V gene. The CDR3 is made up of 16 amino acids. The ends were cut back, 4 bases at V and 0 bases at J, with 15 bases in the middle. CDR3 in DNA: TGTGCCAGCAGCTCGCTGATTGGGGCGAACCAAGAGACCCAGTACTTC. Translation: CASSSLIGANQETQYF.

The chain joins TRBV6-5 to TRBJ1-2, with D possibly TRBD1 on 6 matching bases. The V and J ends lost 0 bases and 3 bases respectively, with 11 bases between them. Germline CDR1 is MNHEY and CDR2 is SVGAGI. CDR3 length: 15 amino acids. CDR3 sequence (DNA): TGTGCCAGCAGTTACTCTTGGACAGCACACTATGGCTACACCTTC. It codes for CASSYSWTAHYGYTF.

The V gene is TRBV7-9, the J gene TRBJ2-3; 9 nucleotides line up with TRBD1. The ends lost 5 bases at V and 6 bases at J; junction bases unmatched: 9. CDR3 length equals 15 residues. In germline, CDR1 is SEHNR, CDR2 FQNEAQ (reference sequence). The CDR3 coding sequence is TGTGCCAGCAGCGCTGGACAGGGGAGGTTGGATACGCAGTATTTT. It translates to CASSAGQGRLDTQYF.

This chain joins TRBV2 and TRBJ2-7, with 8 bases matching TRBD2. With V trimmed by 6 bases and J by 6 bases, 10 bases remained unmatched. This CDR3 comprises 14 residues. Germline assignment: CDR1 SNHLY and CDR2 FYNNEI. The CDR3 is CASRAPGLVREQYF. The CDR3 region has the DNA TGTGCCAGCAGAGCCCCGGGACTAGTCCGCGAGCAGTACTTC.

This chain uses TRBV28 with TRBJ2-7; D is perhaps TRBD1 (5 bases). V was shortened by 4 bases and J by 2 bases, with 15 bases between the two germline ends. CDR1 and CDR2 (germline): MDHEN, SYDVKM. CDR3 length equals 15 residues. This chain's CDR3 is CASSSSTTETYEQYF. In DNA form, the CDR3 reads TGTGCCAGCAGTTCATCGACGACAGAAACCTACGAGCAGTACTTC. Together with reference TRBV28 and TRBJ2-7, the CDR3 gives the full variable domain: DVKVTQSSRYLVKRTGEKVFLECVQDMDHENMFWYRQDPGLGLRLIYFSYDVKMKEKGDIPEGYSVSREKKERFSLILESASTNQTSMYLCASSSSTTETYEQYFGPGTRLTVT.

The chain carries TRBV7-9 and TRBJ2-1; perhaps TRBD1 as D (5 bases). This CDR3 comprises 15 residues. Per the germline V gene, CDR1 is SEHNR and CDR2 is FQNEAQ (reference sequence). The germline V and J ends were trimmed by 6 bases and 4 bases, with 16 bases remaining between them. CDR3 amino acids: CASSIGQGPYNEQFF. The CDR3 nucleotides read TGTGCCAGCAGTATCGGGCAGGGCCCATACAATGAGCAGTTCTTC.

The rearrangement joins TRBV5-4 to TRBJ2-1; 16 bases line up with TRBD2. The J segment lost 3 bases and the V segment lost 5 bases, leaving 8 bases of the junction unmatched. The CDR3 runs 18 residues. The germline V gene encodes CDR1 SGHNT and CDR2 YYREEE (reference sequence). For the CDR3, the DNA is TGTGCCAGCAGTCCCCCCGGGACTAGCGGGGGGGTCTACAATGAGCAGTTCTTC. Amino acid sequence: CASSPPGTSGGVYNEQFF.

The chain recombines TRBV27 with TRBJ1-5; D may be TRBD1 (6 bases). Between the trimmed V and J ends, which lost 0 bases and 7 bases, there was a span of 16 bases. Per the germline V gene, CDR1 is MNHEY and CDR2 is SMNVEV (reference sequence). There are 16 residues in the CDR3. The CDR3 sequence: CASSLSISRGGQPQHF. The DNA of the CDR3 is TGTGCCAGCAGTTTATCGATCAGCAGGGGTGGCCAGCCCCAGCATTTT.

This clone was observed once. This CDR3 reads CASRGDRGDTEAFF. The CDR3, as DNA: TGTGCCAGCAGGGGGGACAGGGGAGACACTGAAGCTTTCTTT. The V call is TRBV9, the J call TRBJ1-1; 10 positions agree with TRBD1. Germline trimming cut 5 bases from V and 3 bases from J; bases unmatched to any gene: 4. The CDR3 covers 14 residues. Per the germline V gene, CDR1 is SGDLS and CDR2 is YYNGEE.

This clone was counted a single time. The V and J genes are TRBV7-9 and TRBJ2-1; 8 bases fit TRBD2. V gave up 5 bases and J gave up 8 bases; unmatched junction bases: 2. The length of the CDR3 is 12 residues. CDR1 SEHNR and CDR2 FQNEAQ come from the germline V gene (reference sequence). The CDR3 protein is CASSPGGDEQFF. The DNA of the CDR3 is TGTGCCAGCAGCCCCGGGGGGGATGAGCAGTTCTTC.

This clone was found once. The rearrangement uses TRBV18 and TRBJ1-1, with D unclear. The CDR3 is made up of 14 amino acids. Germline CDR1 reads KGHSH; CDR2 reads LQKENI. V shed 4 bases and J shed 1 base, with 10 bases lying between them. The CDR3 DNA reads TGTGCCAGCTCACAAGGACTTACGAACACTGAAGCTTTCTTT. It codes for CASSQGLTNTEAFF.

V is TRBV30 and J is TRBJ1-2, with D possibly TRBD1 on 5 matching bases. In germline, CDR1 is GTSNPN, CDR2 SVGIG (reference sequence). This CDR3 has 14 amino acids. The V gene lost 1 base and the J gene lost 2 bases, with 11 bases spanning the gap. The CDR3: CAWSGSRVNYGYTF. The CDR3 region has the DNA TGTGCCTGGAGTGGAAGCAGGGTCAACTATGGCTACACCTTC.

The rearrangement joins TRBV7-3 to TRBJ2-3; a weak D match, TRBD2 (6 bases). CDR1 SGHTA and CDR2 FQGTGA come from the germline V gene. The CDR3 runs 15 residues. Trimming shortened V by 5 bases and J by 2 bases, and 14 bases separated the two germline ends. The CDR3 DNA reads TGTGCCAGCAGCCCCGTTACGGGGGACACAGATACGCAGTATTTT. Encoded protein: CASSPVTGDTDTQYF. Based on the CDR3 plus reference TRBV7-3 and TRBJ2-3, the full variable domain is GAGVSQTPSNKVTEKGKYVELRCDPISGHTALYWYRQSLGQGPEFLIYFQGTGAADDSGLPNDRFFAVRPEGSVSTLKIQRTERGDSAVYLCASSPVTGDTDTQYFGPGTRLTVL.

The J gene is TRBJ2-3, the V gene TRBV29-1; 9 bases align to TRBD2. The CDR3 runs to 15 residues. J gave up 2 bases and V 5 bases, and 8 bases lay outside the gene matches. Germline assignment: CDR1 SQVTM and CDR2 ANQGSEA. This chain's CDR3 is CSVLPSGAFTDTQYF. CDR3 bases: TGCAGCGTTCTTCCTAGCGGGGCCTTCACAGATACGCAGTATTTT.

The V and J genes are TRBV5-1 and TRBJ2-7; 13 bases fit TRBD2. Germline-derived CDR1 and CDR2 are SGHRS and YFSETQ. This CDR3 spans 14 amino acids. V lost 0 bases to trimming and J lost 10 bases; unmatched junction nucleotides: 4. CDR3 nucleotide sequence: TGCGCCAGCAGCTTGGACGGACTAGCGGGAGACCAGTACTTC. It translates to CASSLDGLAGDQYF.